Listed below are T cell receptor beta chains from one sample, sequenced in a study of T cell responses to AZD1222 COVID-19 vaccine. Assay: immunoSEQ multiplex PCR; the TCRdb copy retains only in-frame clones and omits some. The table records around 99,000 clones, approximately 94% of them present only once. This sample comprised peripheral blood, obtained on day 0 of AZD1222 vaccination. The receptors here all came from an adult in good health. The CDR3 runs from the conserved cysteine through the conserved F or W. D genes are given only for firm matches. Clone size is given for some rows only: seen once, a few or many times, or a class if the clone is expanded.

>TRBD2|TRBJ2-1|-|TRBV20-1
CKGTGGNEQFF
TGCAAGGGGACGGGAGGCAATGAGCAGTTCTTC
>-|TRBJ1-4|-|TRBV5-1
CASRKQATNEKLFF
TGCGCCAGCCGAAAGCAAGCAACTAATGAAAAACTGTTTTTT
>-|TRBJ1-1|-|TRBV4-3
CASSQAHSGMVGRNTEAFF
TGCGCCAGCAGCCAAGCTCACTCAGGGATGGTGGGTAGGAACACTGAAGCTTTCTTT
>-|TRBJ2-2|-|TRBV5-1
CASSISTGINTGELFF
TGCGCCAGCAGCATCTCTACAGGGATTAACACCGGGGAGCTGTTTTTT
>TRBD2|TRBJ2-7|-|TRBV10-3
CAISAGAGGEEQYF
TGTGCCATCAGTGCAGGGGCGGGGGGAGAGGAGCAGTACTTC
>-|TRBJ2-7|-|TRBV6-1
CASSDGQSYEQYF
TGTGCCAGCAGTGATGGACAGTCCTACGAGCAGTACTTC
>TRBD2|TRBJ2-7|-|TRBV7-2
CASSAASGGKGSYEQYF
TGTGCCAGCAGCGCCGCTAGCGGGGGGAAAGGTAGCTACGAGCAGTACTTC
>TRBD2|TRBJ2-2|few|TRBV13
CASSRTSGGNTGELFF
TGTGCCAGCAGCCGGACTAGCGGGGGGAACACCGGGGAGCTGTTTTTT
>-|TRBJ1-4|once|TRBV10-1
CASSDGLEREKLFF
TGCGCCAGCAGCGACGGTCTCGAGAGGGAAAAACTGTTTTTT
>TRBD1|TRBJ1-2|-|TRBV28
CASSPHRTGGWYGYTF
TGTGCCAGCAGTCCCCACCGGACAGGGGGGTGGTATGGCTACACCTTC
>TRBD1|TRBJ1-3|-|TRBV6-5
CASSYQDRVAGNTIYF
TGTGCCAGCAGTTACCAAGACAGGGTAGCGGGAAACACCATATATTTT
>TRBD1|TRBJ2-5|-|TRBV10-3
CAISDYPFGQGQETQYF
TGTGCCATCAGTGATTATCCCTTTGGACAGGGCCAAGAGACCCAGTACTTC
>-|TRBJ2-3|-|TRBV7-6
CASSAWAVTTDTQYF
TGTGCCAGCAGCGCATGGGCAGTAACTACAGATACGCAGTATTTT
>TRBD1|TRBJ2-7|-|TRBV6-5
CASSYVGQEYEQYF
TGTGCCAGCAGTTACGTGGGACAGGAATACGAGCAGTACTTC
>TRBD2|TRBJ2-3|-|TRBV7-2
CASSPSGSTDTQYF
TGTGCCAGCAGCCCTAGCGGGAGCACAGATACGCAGTATTTT
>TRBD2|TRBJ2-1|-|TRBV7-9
CASAGLAGRNEQFF
TGTGCCAGCGCGGGACTAGCGGGCCGCAATGAGCAGTTCTTC
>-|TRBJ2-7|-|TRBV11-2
CASSLASLYEQYF
TGTGCCAGCAGCTTAGCGAGCCTCTACGAGCAGTACTTC
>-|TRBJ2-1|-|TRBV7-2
CASSLKDIGSSYNEQFF
TGTGCCAGCAGCTTAAAGGACATCGGGAGCTCCTACAATGAGCAGTTCTTC
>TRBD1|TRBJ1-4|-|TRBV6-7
CASSPSYRTGEGEKLFF
TGTGCCAGCAGTCCGTCGTACAGGACAGGGGAGGGTGAAAAACTGTTTTTT
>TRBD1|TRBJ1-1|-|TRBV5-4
CASNFQGGLAFF
TGTGCCAGCAACTTTCAGGGGGGTTTGGCTTTCTTT
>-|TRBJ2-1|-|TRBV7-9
CASSLAGNVGWQFF
TGTGCCAGCAGCTTAGCGGGGAATGTTGGTTGGCAGTTCTTC
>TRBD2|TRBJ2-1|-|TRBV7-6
CASSLGLAGSNEQFF
TGTGCCAGCAGCCTCGGGCTAGCGGGTTCAAATGAGCAGTTCTTC
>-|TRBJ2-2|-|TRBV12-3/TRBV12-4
CASSGVLAGELFF
TGTGCCAGCAGTGGGGTTCTAGCGGGGGAGCTGTTTTTT
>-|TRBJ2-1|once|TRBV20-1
CSASSGIYNEQFF
TGCAGTGCTAGTTCCGGGATCTACAATGAGCAGTTCTTC
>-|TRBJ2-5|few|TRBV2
CASSSLGQETQYF
TGTGCCAGCAGTTCCCTGGGCCAAGAGACCCAGTACTTC
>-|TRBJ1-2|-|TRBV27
CASSLSTHRGYTF
TGTGCCAGCAGTTTATCGACCCATCGGGGCTACACCTTC
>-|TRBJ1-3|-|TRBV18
CASSPVVGGQSGNTIYF
TGTGCCAGCTCACCGGTAGTCGGGGGGCAGAGTGGAAACACCATATATTTT
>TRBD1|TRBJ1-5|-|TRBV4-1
CASSREQGRGQPQHF
TGCGCCAGCAGCCGAGAACAGGGGCGAGGGCAGCCCCAGCATTTT
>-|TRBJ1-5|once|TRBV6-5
CASSYSDSYQPQHF
TGTGCCAGCAGTTACTCAGACTCCTATCAGCCCCAGCATTTT
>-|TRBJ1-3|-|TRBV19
CASSIGNGQQYF
TGTGCCAGTAGTATAGGTAACGGACAGCAATATTTT
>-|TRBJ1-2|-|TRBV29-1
CSVGESYGYTF
TGCAGCGTAGGGGAGTCCTATGGCTACACCTTC
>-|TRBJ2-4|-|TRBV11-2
CASSLAGGRDTSHF
TGTGCCAGCAGCTTAGCCGGGGGGCGGGACACTTCTCACTTC
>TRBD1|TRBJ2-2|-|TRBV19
CASRDRGNTGELFF
TGTGCCAGTCGGGACAGGGGGAACACCGGGGAGCTGTTTTTT
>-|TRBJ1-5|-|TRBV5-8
CASSLGTESGQPQHF
TGTGCCAGCAGCCTCGGGACGGAATCTGGTCAGCCCCAGCATTTT
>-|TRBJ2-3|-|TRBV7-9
CASSPDVITDTQYF
TGTGCCAGCAGCCCGGACGTTATTACAGATACGCAGTATTTT
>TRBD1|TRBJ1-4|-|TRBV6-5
CASSYSRDRREKLFF
TGTGCCAGCAGTTACTCGCGGGACAGAAGGGAAAAACTGTTTTTT
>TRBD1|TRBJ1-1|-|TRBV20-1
CSVLDRPQAFF
TGCAGTGTCTTGGACAGGCCCCAAGCTTTCTTT
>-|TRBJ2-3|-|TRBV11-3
CASSLQSSLSTQYF
TGTGCCAGCAGCTTACAGTCCAGTCTAAGTACGCAGTATTTT
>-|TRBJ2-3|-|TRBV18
CASSPARASTDTQYF
TGTGCCAGCTCACCTGCGAGGGCCAGCACAGATACGCAGTATTTT
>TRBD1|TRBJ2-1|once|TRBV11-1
CASSLGGGLYNEQFF
TGTGCCAGCAGCTTAGGAGGGGGCCTCTACAATGAGCAGTTCTTC
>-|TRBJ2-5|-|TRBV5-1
CASSQVGGTETQYF
TGCGCCAGCAGCCAGGTGGGGGGAACGGAGACCCAGTACTTC
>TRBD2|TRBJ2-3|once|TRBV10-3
CAISESEAGASSTDTQYF
TGTGCCATCAGTGAGTCCGAAGCGGGGGCCTCTAGCACAGATACGCAGTATTTT
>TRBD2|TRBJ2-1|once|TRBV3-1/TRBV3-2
CASSPGLAGGREQFF
TGTGCCAGCAGCCCGGGACTAGCGGGAGGGCGCGAGCAGTTCTTC
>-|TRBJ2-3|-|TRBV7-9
CASSSTDTQYF
TGTGCCAGCAGCTCCACAGATACGCAGTATTTT
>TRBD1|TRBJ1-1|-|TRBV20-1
CSAEGTGWAFF
TGCAGTGCGGAGGGGACAGGGTGGGCTTTCTTT
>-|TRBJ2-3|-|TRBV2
CASKSVAVSTDTQYF
TGTGCCAGCAAGAGCGTCGCAGTAAGCACAGATACGCAGTATTTT
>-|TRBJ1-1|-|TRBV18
CASSPPAGLNTEAFF
TGTGCCAGCTCACCACCGGCCGGTTTGAACACTGAAGCTTTCTTT
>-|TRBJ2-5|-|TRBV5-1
CASSSEVGVPTQYF
TGCGCCAGCAGCTCCGAAGTCGGGGTGCCAACCCAGTACTTC
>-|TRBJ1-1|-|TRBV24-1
CATSERLEEYTEAFF
TGTGCCACCAGTGAGAGACTGGAGGAGTACACTGAAGCTTTCTTT
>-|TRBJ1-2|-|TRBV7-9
CASSLVRPSYGYTF
TGTGCCAGCAGCTTAGTTCGGCCCTCCTATGGCTACACCTTC
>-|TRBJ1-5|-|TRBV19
CATTQQNSNQPQHF
TGTGCCACCACGCAACAGAATAGCAATCAGCCCCAGCATTTT
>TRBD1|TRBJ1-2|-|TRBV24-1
CATSDSRGQGFDYGYTF
TGTGCCACCAGTGATTCTAGGGGACAGGGGTTTGACTATGGCTACACCTTC